This T cell receptor beta chain was sequenced in a study of blood T cell repertoires in COVID-19. Study-wide background: PBMCs, B-cell-depleted T cells, or T cells were the source of the cDNA or gDNA that made up the material.

Germline lookup yields CDR1 MDHEN and CDR2 SYDVKM. Trimming at V came to 5 bases and at J to 2 bases, leaving 5 bases not matched to a gene. The CDR3 is made up of 14 amino acids. Some clones are missing from TCRdb's copy, which holds only in-frame ones; the method was immunoSEQ multiplex PCR. The table lists approximately 170,000 clones, roughly 85% of them singletons, with over 9.5% in the top ten. This clone was picked up one time. J is TRBJ2-7 and V is TRBV28; TRBD2 aligns across 8 bases. The sample consisted of peripheral blood. The receptor was derived from a woman aged 80 or older with active or convalescent COVID-19. The CDR3 nucleotides are TGTGCCAGCAGTCCCACTAGCGGAGCCTACGAGCAGTACTTC. This translates into CASSPTSGAYEQYF.